The 22 T cell receptor beta chains given below trace back to one sample, sequenced in a study of T cells after yellow fever vaccination. TCRdb processed the 5' RACE reads anew with MiXCR; each CDR3 protein has one entry. The top ten clones hold 15% to 20% of a sample with nearly 350,000 distinct CDR3 sequences, roughly 8.6% of them seen once. The source material was PBMCs, sampled 45 days after the first yellow fever vaccination. These receptors all stem from a man between 18 and 29 years old who received the YFV17D yellow fever vaccine.

This clonotype was observed a handful of times. The genes are TRBV13 and TRBJ2-5; D not certain. Germline-derived CDR1 and CDR2 are PRHDT and FYEKMQ (reference sequence). The CDR3 is 16 residues long. Trimming stripped 5 bases from V and 3 bases from J, with 19 bases between. The DNA for the CDR3 is TGTGCCAGCAGCCCCAGAGGACGGACCCCTAAAGAGACCCAGTACTTC. It yields the protein CASSPRGRTPKETQYF.

The chain is built from TRBV30 and TRBJ1-6; TRBD1 matches 9 bases. V trimming: 4 bases; J trimming: 10 bases; junction bases outside the gene matches: 8. CDR3 size: 14 residues. CDR1 is GTSNPN and CDR2 is SVGIG in the germline V gene (reference sequence). For the CDR3, the DNA is TGTGCCTGGAACCGGGACAGGGCCAGATCACCCCTCCACTTT. Protein sequence: CAWNRDRARSPLHF.

As DNA, the CDR3 is TGTGCCAGCAGGATCCACAGGGGACTAGACTACGAGCAGTACGTC. Protein: CASRIHRGLDYEQYV. The V gene is TRBV12-3 or TRBV12-4, the J gene TRBJ2-7; D perhaps matches TRBD2 (8 bases). The CDR3 contains 15 residues. Between the trimmed V and J ends, which lost 6 bases and 3 bases, there was a span of 18 bases.

This clonotype was seen a handful of times. The rearrangement joins TRBV12-3 or TRBV12-4 to TRBJ2-7; D remains unclear. Trimming pared 6 bases from V and 4 bases from J, leaving 13 bases between. This CDR3 has 13 amino acids. Here the CDR3 DNA reads TGTGCCAGCAGGCCCGGCGGCAGTTACGAGCAGTACTTC. Protein product: CASRPGGSYEQYF.

This clonotype showed up just a few times. The V and J genes are TRBV5-6 and TRBJ2-5; 7 bases line up with TRBD2. After removal of 5 bases from V and 0 bases from J, the junction contained 7 bases not matched to a gene. This CDR3 has 15 residues. The V gene's germline CDR1 is SGHDT and CDR2 YYEEEE. The CDR3 region has the DNA TGTGCCAGCAGTCAAGACGGGGGGTACCAAGAGACCCAGTACTTC. Protein: CASSQDGGYQETQYF.

This clonotype was seen ten or more times. The chain is built from TRBV7-8 and TRBJ2-3; 8 nucleotides match TRBD2. Germline CDR1 is SGHVS and CDR2 is FQNEAQ. V shed 8 bases, J shed 3 bases, and the junction held 4 bases outside the gene matches. This CDR3 is 13 amino acids long. The CDR3 protein is CASRPGGTDTQYF. The CDR3 bases are TGTGCCAGCCGGCCGGGGGGGACAGATACGCAGTATTTT.

This clonotype was seen only a few times. The chain links TRBV20-1 to TRBJ1-1, with 8 bases identical to TRBD1. This CDR3 has 13 residues. The germline V gene has CDR1 DFQATT and CDR2 SNEGSKA (reference sequence). V was pared by 3 bases and J by 7 bases, with 7 bases of the junction left unmatched. CDR3 amino acids: CSASQGARDEAFF. DNA for the CDR3: TGCAGTGCTAGCCAGGGGGCGCGGGATGAAGCTTTCTTT.

This chain joins TRBV6-5 and TRBJ2-7; D possibly uses TRBD1 or TRBD2 (6 bases each). The V gene's germline CDR1 is MNHEY and CDR2 SVGAGI. This CDR3 comprises 16 residues. V lost 0 bases to trimming and J lost 5 bases, with 17 bases between them. CDR3 coding DNA: TGTGCCAGCAGTTACTCGATCTGGGGGCGCGGGAACGAGCAGTACTTC. It yields the protein CASSYSIWGRGNEQYF.

This clonotype showed up just a few times. This CDR3 reads CASSYYTGGDLTDTQYF. Written as DNA, the CDR3 is TGTGCCAGCAGTTATTACACCGGAGGGGACCTCACAGATACGCAGTATTTT. The chain uses TRBV12-3 or TRBV12-4 and TRBJ2-3, with D perhaps matching TRBD2 (6 bases). V lost 4 bases, J lost 2 bases, and 19 bases lay in between. The CDR3 is 17 amino acids.

This clonotype was seen repeatedly, ten times or more. The chain carries TRBV12-3 or TRBV12-4 and TRBJ1-5; D might be TRBD1 (5 bases). The ends were cut back, 3 bases at V and 0 bases at J, with 9 bases in the middle. This CDR3 has 15 residues. CDR3 region: CASSFGGVSNQPQHF. DNA for the CDR3: TGTGCCAGCAGTTTCGGGGGGGTTAGCAATCAGCCCCAGCATTTT.

This chain links TRBV7-2 with TRBJ1-2; 7 bases align to TRBD1. Germline V gene lookup returns CDR1 SGHTA and CDR2 FQGNSA. After removal of 6 bases from V and 10 bases from J, the junction contained 11 bases not matched to a gene. The CDR3 has 13 amino acids. CDR3 sequence: CASRFGTVNFYTF. The CDR3 nucleotides are TGTGCCAGCAGGTTCGGGACAGTCAATTTCTACACCTTC.

This clonotype was found many times. The conserved phenylalanine or tryptophan normally closing the CDR3 is absent here, so this likely arose from a read error. The limits of the CDR3 on the DNA are not certain, so only TCRdb's listed CDR3 is given. The V and J genes are TRBV6-5 and TRBJ1-6. The CDR3 adds up to 14 amino acids, both ends counted. CDR1 and CDR2 (germline): MNHEY, SVGAGI. CDR3 sequence reads: CASSYSSVVGRSVH.

DNA for the CDR3: TGTGCCAGCAGCGTAGGACAGGGTAGCTCTGGAAACACCATATATTTT. It specifies CASSVGQGSSGNTIYF. The J gene is TRBJ1-3, the V gene TRBV9; TRBD1 matches at 7 bases. The CDR3 contains 16 residues. The V gene's germline CDR1 is SGDLS and CDR2 YYNGEE. V lost 0 bases, J lost 0 bases, and 3 bases stayed unmatched.

The chain links TRBV30 to TRBJ2-3; D possibly corresponds to TRBD1 (5 bases). The CDR3 runs to 13 residues. Germline assignment: CDR1 GTSNPN and CDR2 SVGIG (reference sequence). Trimming cost V 2 bases and J 2 bases, with 8 bases left between them. The CDR3 DNA sequence: TGTGCCTGGAGTAGGGGATACACAGATACGCAGTATTTT. Translation: CAWSRGYTDTQYF. Looking up the rest from reference TRBV30 and TRBJ2-3 gives the full variable domain: SQTIHQWPATLVQPVGSPLSLECTVEGTSNPNLYWYRQAAGRGLQLLFYSVGIGQISSEVPQNLSASRPQDRQFILSSKKLLLSDSGFYLCAWSRGYTDTQYFGPGTRLTVL.

The V and J genes are TRBV7-9 and TRBJ1-1, with D maybe TRBD1 (5 bases). Trimming stripped 1 base from V and 7 bases from J, with 16 bases between. Germline CDR1 reads SEHNR; CDR2 reads FQNEAQ (reference sequence). There are 15 residues in the CDR3. CDR3: CASSLVPTASLEAFF. The CDR3 nucleotides read TGTGCCAGCAGCTTAGTACCGACAGCTTCCCTTGAAGCTTTCTTT.

This clonotype was recorded a few times. The chain is built from TRBV4-1 and TRBJ1-2; D is perhaps TRBD1 (5 bases). This CDR3 is 18 amino acids long. The germline gives CDR1 MGHRA, CDR2 YSYEKL. Between the trimmed V and J ends, which lost 0 bases and 1 base, there was a span of 18 bases. CDR3 DNA sequence: TGCGCCAGCAGCCAAGAAGACATTTGGGGGGGGGATAACTATGGCTACACCTTC. It yields the protein CASSQEDIWGGDNYGYTF.

The V gene is TRBV5-1, the J gene TRBJ1-1; tentatively, D is TRBD1 (5 bases). V was pared by 4 bases and J by 1 base, with 11 bases between. Germline values: CDR1 SGHRS, CDR2 YFSETQ. The CDR3 loop spans 14 amino acids. The CDR3 DNA reads as TGCGCCAGCAGCCGGGGACCTGAGAACACTGAAGCTTTCTTT. It specifies CASSRGPENTEAFF.

This clonotype was counted a few times. The chain uses TRBV20-1 and TRBJ2-3, with 8 bases matching TRBD2. The CDR3 is 17 residues long. V dropped 3 bases and J dropped 0; count of bases not matched to a gene: 11. The germline V gene encodes CDR1 DFQATT and CDR2 SNEGSKA (reference sequence). The CDR3 is CSARGGGGPDSTDTQYF. The CDR3 DNA is TGCAGTGCTAGGGGGGGCGGGGGGCCCGATAGCACAGATACGCAGTATTTT.

The rearrangement joins TRBV19 to TRBJ1-1; D not resolved. The CDR3 spans 12 residues. CDR1 LNHDA and CDR2 SQIVND come from the germline V gene (reference sequence). Trimming removed 8 bases from V and 3 bases from J, with 10 bases in between. The CDR3 region has the DNA TGTGCCAGTGGCGGATTTTACACTGAAGCTTTCTTT. Translation gives CASGGFYTEAFF.

This clonotype has just a few counts. The chain is built from TRBV29-1 and TRBJ2-7, with D maybe TRBD2 (5 bases). This CDR3 spans 16 amino acids. Per germline, CDR1 SQVTM and CDR2 ANQGSEA. The V end was cut by 1 base, the J end by 2 bases, with 18 bases between. CDR3 amino acids: CSVEVEAEDPPYEQYV. The CDR3 nucleotides are TGCAGCGTTGAAGTCGAGGCGGAGGACCCCCCCTACGAGCAGTACGTC.

This clonotype occurred a few times. The chain has TRBV14 and TRBJ2-1; D tentatively fits TRBD1 or TRBD2 (5 bases each). Germline loops: CDR1 SGHDN, CDR2 FVKESK. The CDR3 has 15 amino acids. V lost 3 bases and J 5 bases, leaving 14 bases between the germline ends. This CDR3 is CASSHPGRIDNEQFF. DNA of the CDR3: TGTGCCAGCAGCCACCCGGGACGGATTGACAATGAGCAGTTCTTC. Looking up the rest from reference TRBV14 and TRBJ2-1 gives the full variable domain: EAGVTQFPSHSVIEKGQTVTLRCDPISGHDNLYWYRRVMGKEIKFLLHFVKESKQDESGMPNNRFLAERTGGTYSTLKVQPAELEDSGVYFCASSHPGRIDNEQFFGPGTRLTVL.

The rearrangement links TRBV7-9 to TRBJ1-6, with D unresolved. The V gene's germline CDR1 is SEHNR and CDR2 FQNEAQ (reference sequence). This CDR3 is 12 amino acids long. With 9 bases removed from V and 6 bases from J, the gap between germline ends came to 9 bases. Written as DNA, the CDR3 is TGTGCCAGTAGCCGGGCTAATTCACCCCTCCACTTT. Translated: CASSRANSPLHF.